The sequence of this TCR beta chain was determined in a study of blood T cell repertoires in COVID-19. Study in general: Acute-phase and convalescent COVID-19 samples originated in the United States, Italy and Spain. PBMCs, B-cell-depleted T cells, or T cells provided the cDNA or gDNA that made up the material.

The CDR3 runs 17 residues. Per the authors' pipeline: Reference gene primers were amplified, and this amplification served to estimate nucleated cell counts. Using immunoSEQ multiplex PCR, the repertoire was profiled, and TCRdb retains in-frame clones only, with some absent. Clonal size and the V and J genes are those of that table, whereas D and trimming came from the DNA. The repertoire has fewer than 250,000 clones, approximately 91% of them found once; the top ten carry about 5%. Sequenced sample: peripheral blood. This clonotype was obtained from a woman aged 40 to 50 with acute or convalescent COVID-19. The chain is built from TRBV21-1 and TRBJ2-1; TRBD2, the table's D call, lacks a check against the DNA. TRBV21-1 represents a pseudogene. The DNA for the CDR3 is TGTGCCAGCAGCGACCTCCTAGCGGGGGACTCCTACAATGAGCAGTTCTTC. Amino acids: CASSDLLAGDSYNEQFF.